The clone carrying this TCR beta chain was seen only a few times. Trimming took off 6 bases at V and 3 bases at J, with 15 bases between the two ends. Per germline, CDR1 SGHTA and CDR2 FQGNSA. CDR3 length equals 14 residues. The sample comes from a study of blood T cells in healthy people across ages. Using a J-beta primer mix together with a sample-barcoded 5' primer, a second PCR was run for roughly 6 to 11 cycles. Via MiXCR, TCRdb re-called the 5' RACE reads, giving one row per CDR3 protein. Of around 780,000 distinct CDR3 sequences detected, roughly 26% appear once; the ten largest clones hold 2.5% to 3.5%. This sample also belongs to another study, concerning T cells of mothers and their children.

The origin of this receptor is a boy younger than 18 in good health. The specimen sequenced was blood. The J gene is TRBJ2-7, the V gene TRBV7-2; D is uncertain. The CDR3: CASSPGGELYEQYF. The CDR3 region has the DNA TGTGCCAGCAGTCCCGGTGGGGAACTCTACGAGCAGTACTTC.